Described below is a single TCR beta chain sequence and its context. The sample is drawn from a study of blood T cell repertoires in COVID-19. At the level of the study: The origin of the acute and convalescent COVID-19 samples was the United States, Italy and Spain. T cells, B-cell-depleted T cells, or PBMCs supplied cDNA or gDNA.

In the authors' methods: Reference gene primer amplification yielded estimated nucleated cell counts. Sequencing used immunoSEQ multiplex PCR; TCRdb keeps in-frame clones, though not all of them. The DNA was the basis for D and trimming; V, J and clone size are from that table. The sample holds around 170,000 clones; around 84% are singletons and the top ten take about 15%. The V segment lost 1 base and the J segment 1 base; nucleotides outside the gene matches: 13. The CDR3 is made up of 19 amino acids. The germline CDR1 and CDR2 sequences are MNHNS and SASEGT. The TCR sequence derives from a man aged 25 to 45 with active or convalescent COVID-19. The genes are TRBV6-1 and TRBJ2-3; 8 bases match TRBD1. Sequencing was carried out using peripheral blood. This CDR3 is CASSEGRTGRWSGTDTQYF. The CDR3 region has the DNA TGTGCCAGCAGTGAAGGGAGGACAGGGAGGTGGAGCGGCACAGATACGCAGTATTTT.